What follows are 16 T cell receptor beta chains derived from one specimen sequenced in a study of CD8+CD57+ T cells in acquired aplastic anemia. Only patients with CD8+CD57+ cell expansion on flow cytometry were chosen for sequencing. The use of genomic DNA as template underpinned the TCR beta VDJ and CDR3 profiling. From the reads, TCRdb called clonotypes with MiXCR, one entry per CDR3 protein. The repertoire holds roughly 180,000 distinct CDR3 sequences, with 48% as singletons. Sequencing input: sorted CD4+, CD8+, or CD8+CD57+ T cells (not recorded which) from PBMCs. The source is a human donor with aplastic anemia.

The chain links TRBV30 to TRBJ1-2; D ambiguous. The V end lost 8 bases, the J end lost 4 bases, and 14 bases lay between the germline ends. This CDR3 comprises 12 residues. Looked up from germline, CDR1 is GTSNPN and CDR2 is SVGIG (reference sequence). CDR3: CAGGTGSYGYTF. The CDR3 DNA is TGTGCCGGAGGAACTGGGAGCTATGGCTACACCTTC.

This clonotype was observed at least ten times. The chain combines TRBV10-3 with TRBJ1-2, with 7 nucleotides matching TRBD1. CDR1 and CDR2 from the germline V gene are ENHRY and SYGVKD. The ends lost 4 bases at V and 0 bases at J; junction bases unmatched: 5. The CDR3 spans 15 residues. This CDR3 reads CAISGRDSPNYGYTF. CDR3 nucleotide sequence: TGTGCCATCAGTGGTAGGGACAGTCCTAACTATGGCTACACCTTC.

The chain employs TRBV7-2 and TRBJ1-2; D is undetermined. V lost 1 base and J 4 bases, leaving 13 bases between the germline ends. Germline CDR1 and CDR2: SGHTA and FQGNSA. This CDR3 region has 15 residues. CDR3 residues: CASSLGPGSTYGYTF. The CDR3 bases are TGTGCCAGCAGCTTAGGACCAGGATCTACCTATGGCTACACCTTC.

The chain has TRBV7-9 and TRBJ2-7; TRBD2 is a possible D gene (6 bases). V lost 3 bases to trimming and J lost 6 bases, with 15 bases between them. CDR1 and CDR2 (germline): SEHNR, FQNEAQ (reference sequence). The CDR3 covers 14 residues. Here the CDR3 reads CASSLAGTQPEQYF. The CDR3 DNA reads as TGTGCCAGCAGCTTGGCCGGGACTCAACCCGAGCAGTACTTC.

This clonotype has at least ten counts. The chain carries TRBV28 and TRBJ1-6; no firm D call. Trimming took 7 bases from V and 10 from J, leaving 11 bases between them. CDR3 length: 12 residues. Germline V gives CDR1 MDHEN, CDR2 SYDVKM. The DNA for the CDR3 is TGTGCCAGCAACCCTTTAGGGTCACCCCTCCACTTT. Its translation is CASNPLGSPLHF.

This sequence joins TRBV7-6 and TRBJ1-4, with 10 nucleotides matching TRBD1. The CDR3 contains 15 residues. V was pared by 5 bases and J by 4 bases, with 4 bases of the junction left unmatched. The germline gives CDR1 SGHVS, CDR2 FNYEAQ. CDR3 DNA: TGTGCCAGCAGCCTGGGGACAGGGGTTAATGAAAAACTGTTTTTT. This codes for CASSLGTGVNEKLFF.

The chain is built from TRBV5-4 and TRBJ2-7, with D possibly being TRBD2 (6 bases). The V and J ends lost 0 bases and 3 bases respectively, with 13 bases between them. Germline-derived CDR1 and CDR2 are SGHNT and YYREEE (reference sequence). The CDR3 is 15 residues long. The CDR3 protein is CASSLEPGVGYEQYF. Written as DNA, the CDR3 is TGTGCCAGCAGCTTGGAACCGGGGGTGGGCTACGAGCAGTACTTC.

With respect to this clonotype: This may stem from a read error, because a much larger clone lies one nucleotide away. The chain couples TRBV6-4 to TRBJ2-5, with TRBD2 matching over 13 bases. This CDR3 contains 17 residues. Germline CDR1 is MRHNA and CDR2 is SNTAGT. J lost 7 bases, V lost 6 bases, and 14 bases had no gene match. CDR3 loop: CASRPLLAGGPIGTQYF. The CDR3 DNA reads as TGTGCCAGCAGGCCCCTACTAGCGGGGGGGCCTATAGGGACCCAGTACTTC.

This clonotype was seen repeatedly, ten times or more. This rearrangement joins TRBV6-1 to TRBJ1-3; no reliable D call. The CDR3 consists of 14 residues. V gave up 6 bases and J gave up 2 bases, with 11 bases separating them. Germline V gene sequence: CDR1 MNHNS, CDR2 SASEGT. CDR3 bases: TGTGCCAGCAGCGTGGGAAGACCTGGAAACACCATATATTTT. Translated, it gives CASSVGRPGNTIYF.

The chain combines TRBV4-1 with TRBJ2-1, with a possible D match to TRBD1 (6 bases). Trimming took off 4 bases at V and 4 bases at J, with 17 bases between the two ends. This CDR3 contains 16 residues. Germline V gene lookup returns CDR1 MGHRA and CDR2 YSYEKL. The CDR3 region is CASSLQGFGIYNEQFF. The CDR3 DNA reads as TGCGCCAGCAGCCTACAGGGTTTCGGGATATACAATGAGCAGTTCTTC.

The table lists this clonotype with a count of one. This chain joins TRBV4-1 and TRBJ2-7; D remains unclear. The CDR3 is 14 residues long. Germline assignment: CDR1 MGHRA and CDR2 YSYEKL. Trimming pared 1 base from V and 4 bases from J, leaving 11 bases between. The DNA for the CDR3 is TGCGCCAGCAGCCAAGGCAGGCCCGGGTACGAGCAGTACTTC. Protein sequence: CASSQGRPGYEQYF.

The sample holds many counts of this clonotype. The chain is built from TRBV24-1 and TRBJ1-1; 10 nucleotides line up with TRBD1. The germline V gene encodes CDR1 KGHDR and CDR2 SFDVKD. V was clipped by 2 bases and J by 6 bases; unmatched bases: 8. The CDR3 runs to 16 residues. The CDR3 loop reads CATSDSDDRGRSEAFF. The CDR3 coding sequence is TGTGCCACCAGTGATTCCGATGACAGGGGGCGGTCTGAAGCTTTCTTT.

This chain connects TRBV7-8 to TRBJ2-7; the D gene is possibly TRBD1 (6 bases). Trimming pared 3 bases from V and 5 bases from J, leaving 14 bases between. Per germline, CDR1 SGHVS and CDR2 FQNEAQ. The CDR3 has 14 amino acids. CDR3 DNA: TGTGCCAGCAGCTTCAGGGGAAAACTCCACGAGCAGTACTTC. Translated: CASSFRGKLHEQYF.

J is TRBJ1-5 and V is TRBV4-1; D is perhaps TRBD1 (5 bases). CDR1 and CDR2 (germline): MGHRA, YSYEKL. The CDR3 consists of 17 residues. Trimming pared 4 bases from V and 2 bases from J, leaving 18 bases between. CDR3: CASSPHPRARGNQPQHF. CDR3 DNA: TGCGCCAGCAGCCCCCACCCCAGGGCACGTGGCAATCAGCCCCAGCATTTT.

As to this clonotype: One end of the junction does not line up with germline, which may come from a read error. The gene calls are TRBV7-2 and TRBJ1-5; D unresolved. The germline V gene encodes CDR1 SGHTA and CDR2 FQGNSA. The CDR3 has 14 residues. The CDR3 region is CANSLTASNQPQHF. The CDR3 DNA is TGTGCCAACAGCCTAACAGCGAGCAATCAGCCCCAGCATTTT.

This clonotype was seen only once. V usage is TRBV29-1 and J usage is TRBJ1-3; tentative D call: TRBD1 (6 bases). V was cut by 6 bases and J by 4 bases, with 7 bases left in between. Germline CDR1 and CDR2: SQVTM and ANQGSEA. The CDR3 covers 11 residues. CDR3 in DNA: TGCAGCGTAGGGACAGGAAACACCATATATTTT. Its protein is CSVGTGNTIYF.